Sequencing of this T cell receptor (beta chain) was carried out in a study of glioma-infiltrating T cells. Germline CDR1 reads LNHNV; CDR2 reads YYDKDF (reference sequence). The CDR3 is 16 amino acids. TCR alpha and beta CDR3 regions were amplified from RNA using iRepertoire nested multiplex PCR. Input was roughly 95-400 ng of tissue mRNA or PBMC total RNA. TCRdb reprocessed the multiplex PCR reads with MiXCR, giving one entry per CDR3 protein. The table has approximately 190,000 distinct CDR3 sequences, about 31% seen once. Study conclusions and caveats: Above-expected tissue-blood divergence occurred in all gliomas, most in low-grade ones. Very few CDR3 sequences were shared between tissue and blood.

A word on this clonotype: Its antigen is undetermined. Compared with germline, one end of the junction differs, possibly owing to a read error.

This TCR derives from a human donor with low-grade glioma or glioblastoma, undergoing nonglioma brain surgery, or in good health (not recorded which). V gene TRBV15 combines with J gene TRBJ2-3; D gene unclear. Specimen: glioma tissue, nonneoplastic brain tissue, or PBMCs (not recorded which). The CDR3: CATRRAQLTSTDTQYF. The DNA for the CDR3 is TGTGCCACCAGAAGAGCCCAACTAACGAGCACAGATACGCAGTATTTT. The full variable domain, rest sourced from reference TRBV15 and TRBJ2-3, is DAMVIQNPRYQVTQFGKPVTLSCSQTLNHNVMYWYQQKSSQAPKLLFHYYDKDFNNEADTPDNFQSRRPNTSFCFLDIRSPGLGDTAMYLCATRRAQLTSTDTQYFGPGTRLTVL.